The 27 T cell receptor beta chains given below trace back to one sample, sequenced in a study of CD4 and CD8 cells across lung adenocarcinoma regions listed by TCRdb under 2018. The method behind the library was PCR. Data came from a HiSeq X Ten. The public reads were reprocessed in TCRdb via fastp at Q25 and MiXCR, keeping in-frame beta chains. Rows matching on CDR3 protein sequence are summarized as one entry with the most common DNA and genes. This sample holds about 2,000 distinct CDR3 sequences; more than 60% were observed only once. Less than 45% of the sample lies in the top ten. Input material: CD4+ T cells from the margin of a lung tumor. In the paper's terms, the cell subset or site label means: tumor margin region. These receptors all come from a female donor with lung adenocarcinoma. The CD4 and CD8 labels of this study may be unreliable.

The chain has TRBV20-1 and TRBJ2-1; D possibly corresponds to TRBD2 (8 bases). The J call could be wrong; TRBJ2-7 is a better fit for the DNA end. CDR3 length: 15 residues. Germline values: CDR1 DFQATT, CDR2 SNEGSKA (reference sequence). DNA of the CDR3: TGCAGTGCCCCCAAGGGGGCAGCGGGGGACAATGAGCAGTACTTC. Translated: CSAPKGAAGDNEQYF.

The table lists this clonotype with a few counts. The chain employs TRBV7-6 and TRBJ2-1; 7 positions match TRBD1. V lost 2 bases and J lost 9; bases outside the gene matches: 7. The germline V gene has CDR1 SGHVS and CDR2 FNYEAQ. The CDR3 length is 14 residues. CDR3 sequence (DNA): TGTGCCAGCAGCTTATTAGAGGGGGCGGTTGAGCAGTTCTTC. It is translated as CASSLLEGAVEQFF.

In this sample, this clonotype is large (0.1 to 1%). The J gene is TRBJ2-3, the V gene TRBV10-1; D perhaps matches TRBD1 (5 bases). V was pared by 2 bases and J by 3 bases, with 6 bases between. Germline V gene lookup returns CDR1 WNHNN and CDR2 SYGVQD (reference sequence). The CDR3 totals 13 residues. The CDR3 reads CASSEAGTDTQYF. The CDR3 nucleotides read TGCGCCAGCAGTGAGGCAGGGACAGATACGCAGTATTTT.

As for this clonotype: Compared with germline, one end of the junction differs, possibly owing to a read error. The genes are TRBV25-1 and TRBJ2-3; D might be TRBD2 (6 bases). Per germline, CDR1 MGHDK and CDR2 SYGVNS. The CDR3 loop spans 15 amino acids. CDR3: CASSEGGIGPDTQYF. In DNA form, the CDR3 reads TGTGCCAGCAGTGAAGGGGGGATTGGCCCAGATACCCAGTACTTT. The full variable domain, its missing parts supplied by reference TRBV25-1 and TRBJ2-3, is EADIYQTPRYLVIGTGKKITLECSQTMGHDKMYWYQQDPGMELHLIHYSYGVNSTEKGDLSSESTVSRIRTEHFPLTLESARPSHTSQYLCASSEGGIGPDTQYFGPGTRLTVL.

Of note for this clonotype: One end of the junction varies from germline; a read error may be responsible. The gene calls are TRBV27 and TRBJ2-2, with D possibly matching TRBD2 (5 bases). From germline, CDR1 is MNHEY and CDR2 SMNVEV (reference sequence). The CDR3 consists of 13 residues. CDR3 coding DNA: TGTGCCAGCAGCCGAATCCAGGCTGGGGAGCAGTTTTTC. This codes for CASSRIQAGEQFF.

V gene TRBV12-3 or TRBV12-4 combines with J gene TRBJ2-1; 13 bases align to TRBD2. The CDR3 totals 15 residues. The V and J ends lost 4 bases and 10 bases, in that order; junction bases with no gene match: 7. The CDR3 sequence: CASSSLAGGLYEQFF. The DNA for the CDR3 is TGTGCCAGCAGTTCACTAGCGGGGGGGCTCTACGAGCAGTTCTTC.

This CDR3 reads CASSVSGPYNEQFF. In nucleotides, the CDR3 is TGCGCCAGCAGTGTAAGCGGGCCCTACAATGAGCAGTTCTTC. The chain combines TRBV10-2 with TRBJ2-1, with D tentatively TRBD2 (6 bases). The V end was cut by 4 bases, the J end by 2 bases, with 9 bases between. CDR3 length: 14 amino acids. Germline V gene data show CDR1 as WSHSY and CDR2 as SAAADI.

The chain couples TRBV27 to TRBJ2-6, with unresolved D. The CDR3 consists of 13 residues. Trimming removed 5 bases from V and 0 bases from J, with 2 bases in between. Germline V CDR1 and CDR2: MNHEY, SMNVEV (reference sequence). DNA of the CDR3: TGTGCCAGCAGTATCTCTGGGGCCAACGTCCTGACTTTC. Translation: CASSISGANVLTF.

The chain uses TRBV10-3 and TRBJ2-1, with TRBD2 matching over 9 bases. Germline V gives CDR1 ENHRY, CDR2 SYGVKD. The CDR3 runs 14 residues. The trim removed 5 bases at V and 6 bases at J, leaving 5 bases unmatched. The CDR3 sequence: CAISPGTSINEQFF. DNA for the CDR3: TGTGCCATCAGTCCCGGGACTAGCATCAATGAGCAGTTCTTC.

The chain combines TRBV6-5 with TRBJ2-7, with D hard to call. Germline-derived CDR1 and CDR2 are MNHEY and SVGAGI. This CDR3 has 11 residues. With 6 bases removed from V and 6 bases from J, the gap between germline ends came to 9 bases. CDR3 coding DNA: TGTGCCAGCAGCTTATTTGGCGAGCAGTACTTC. Its protein product is CASSLFGEQYF.

This clonotype came up a few times. The chain carries TRBV6-2 or TRBV6-3 and TRBJ1-3, with unresolved D. Germline CDR1 MNHEY, CDR2 SVGEGT. The germline V and J ends were trimmed by 11 bases and 1 base, with 9 bases remaining between them. The CDR3 spans 12 residues. CDR3 nucleotides: TGTGCCTGCGGTTATTCTGGAAACACCATATATTTT. Its protein is CACGYSGNTIYF.

This clonotype was counted a few times. The chain uses TRBV6-1 and TRBJ2-7, with a possible D match to TRBD2 (5 bases). The length of the CDR3 is 14 residues. Germline V gene sequence: CDR1 MNHNS, CDR2 SASEGT. The V end was cut by 3 bases, the J end by 3 bases, with 12 bases between. The CDR3 DNA follows: TGTGCCAGCAGTGAGGTCGCCGGGAACTACGAGCAGTACTTC. This encodes CASSEVAGNYEQYF.

To note about this clonotype: At one end the junction does not follow the germline gene, possibly because of a read error. This sequence joins TRBV27 and TRBJ2-5; D is tentatively TRBD1 or TRBD2 (6 bases each). CDR1 is MNHEY, CDR2 SMNVEV, per germline (reference sequence). This CDR3 is built from 15 residues. The CDR3 DNA reads as TGTGCCAGCACCCTCGGGGGCCGTGACCAAAAGACTCAGTACTTC. It codes for CASTLGGRDQKTQYF.

The rearrangement links TRBV25-1 to TRBJ2-1; 7 nucleotides match TRBD1. V was clipped by 5 bases and J by 2 bases; unmatched bases: 6. The CDR3 loop spans 15 amino acids. CDR1 MGHDK and CDR2 SYGVNS come from the germline V gene. CDR3 nucleotide sequence: TGTGCCAGCAGTACAGGGGCAACAGCCTACAATGAGCAGTTCTTC. As protein: CASSTGATAYNEQFF.

The chain combines TRBV7-2 with TRBJ2-1, with 11 bases lining up with TRBD2. In germline, CDR1 is SGHTA, CDR2 FQGNSA. The CDR3 covers 15 residues. The V and J ends lost 5 bases and 10 bases, in that order; junction bases with no gene match: 10. The CDR3 protein is CASSARLAGPYEQFF. The CDR3 region has the DNA TGTGCCAGCAGCGCTCGACTAGCGGGACCCTACGAGCAGTTCTTC.

With respect to this clonotype: One end of the junction fails to match germline, which may point to a read error. This chain connects TRBV3-1 to TRBJ1-2; possibly TRBD1 for D (6 bases). Per germline, CDR1 LGHDT and CDR2 YNNKEL (reference sequence). The CDR3 has 13 amino acids. CDR3 loop: CASSRRGAQGFAF. The CDR3 coding sequence is TGTGCCAGCAGCCGCCGGGGGGCCCAGGGGTTCGCCTTC.

CDR3 protein: CASSSEPDGQGYEQYF. CDR3 sequence (DNA): TGTGCCAGCAGCTCAGAACCAGACGGACAGGGCTACGAGCAGTACTTC. V is TRBV7-6 and J is TRBJ2-1; 8 nucleotides align to TRBD1. The J call is in doubt because the DNA end fits TRBJ2-7 better. CDR3 length equals 16 residues. Germline V gene data show CDR1 as SGHVS and CDR2 as FNYEAQ.

This chain links TRBV7-2 with TRBJ2-3; 9 bases fit TRBD2. The ends lost 3 bases at V and 0 bases at J; junction bases unmatched: 7. The CDR3 is made up of 17 amino acids. Germline CDR1 and CDR2: SGHTA and FQGNSA. The CDR3 here is CASSFPSSGTSTDTQYF. CDR3 DNA sequence: TGTGCCAGCAGCTTCCCCTCTAGCGGGACCAGCACAGATACGCAGTATTTT.

Judged by abundance, this clonotype is large. This chain uses TRBV6-5 with TRBJ2-1; tentative D call: TRBD2 (5 bases). The DNA end is more similar to TRBJ2-7, so the J call may be wrong. This CDR3 is built from 14 residues. Germline values: CDR1 MNHEY, CDR2 SVGAGI. For the CDR3, the DNA is TGTGCCAGCAGCCTCGGACTCGTGGGCTACGAGCAGTACTTC. Translating gives CASSLGLVGYEQYF.

For the CDR3, the DNA is TGTGCCAGCAGTGGTGCTAGTGATTACAATGAGCAGTTCTTC. Protein product: CASSGASDYNEQFF. V usage is TRBV6-1 and J usage is TRBJ2-1; D is unclear. The CDR3 runs 14 residues. Trimming stripped 4 bases from V and 4 bases from J, with 11 bases between. Per the germline V gene, CDR1 is MNHNS and CDR2 is SASEGT.

This clonotype is classed as medium-sized. The chain carries TRBV10-2 and TRBJ1-1; no firm D call. The CDR3 spans 13 residues. CDR1 is WSHSY and CDR2 is SAAADI in the germline V gene. The ends were cut back, 4 bases at V and 4 bases at J, with 10 bases in the middle. CDR3 residues: CASSGVIRTEAFF. In DNA, the CDR3 is TGCGCCAGCAGTGGTGTTATACGCACTGAAGCTTTCTTT.

The rearrangement joins TRBV14 to TRBJ2-3, with 9 positions matching TRBD2. V lost 2 bases to trimming and J lost 0 bases; unmatched junction nucleotides: 6. CDR1 is SGHDN, CDR2 FVKESK, per germline. The CDR3 loop spans 17 amino acids. The CDR3 reads CASSQIAGATSTDTQYF. DNA for the CDR3: TGTGCCAGCAGCCAAATAGCGGGGGCAACTAGCACAGATACGCAGTATTTT.

A note on this clonotype: One junction end disagrees with the germline gene, perhaps due to a read error. The chain recombines TRBV10-3 with TRBJ2-4, with 8 bases that match TRBD2. The CDR3 contains 14 residues. Germline V gene sequence: CDR1 ENHRY, CDR2 SYGVKD. CDR3 sequence reads: CRTSGAGATNIQYF. CDR3 sequence (DNA): TGCCGCACCTCGGGAGCGGGGGCCACAAACATTCAGTACTTC.

This sequence joins TRBV6-1 and TRBJ1-2; D gene ambiguous. The V end was cut by 2 bases, the J end by 8 bases, with 15 bases between. The CDR3 totals 14 residues. Per the germline V gene, CDR1 is MNHNS and CDR2 is SASEGT. The CDR3 loop is CASSEPGRLRGYTF. In DNA form, the CDR3 reads TGTGCCAGCAGTGAACCCGGAAGACTCCGGGGCTACACCTTC.

The chain employs TRBV11-2 and TRBJ2-7; TRBD2 matches at 10 bases. The CDR3 contains 15 residues. Germline values: CDR1 SGHAT, CDR2 FQNNGV. The V segment lost 6 bases and the J segment 6 bases; nucleotides outside the gene matches: 11. Here the CDR3 reads CASSPSGSGPFEQYF. The CDR3 DNA sequence: TGTGCCAGCAGTCCTAGCGGGAGTGGGCCCTTCGAGCAGTACTTC.

This clonotype is judged large. The V call is TRBV7-2, the J call TRBJ2-1; 10 nucleotides agree with TRBD2. TRBJ2-5 matches the DNA end more closely, so the J call is doubtful. From germline, CDR1 is SGHTA and CDR2 FQGNSA. This CDR3 has 16 amino acids. CDR3: CASSPTTSGWGETQYF. CDR3 nucleotides: TGTGCCAGCAGCCCCACGACTAGCGGGTGGGGAGAGACCCAGTACTTC.

Only one count was recorded for this clonotype. The rearrangement uses TRBV25-1 and TRBJ2-1; no reliable D call. The DNA matches TRBJ2-7 better at its end, which makes the J call doubtful. CDR1 MGHDK and CDR2 SYGVNS come from the germline V gene. The CDR3 length is 16 residues. CDR3 region: CARHSSSECPSDEQYF. The CDR3, as DNA: TGTGCCAGACACAGCTCATCGGAGTGCCCATCGGACGAGCAGTACTTC.